Listed here are 17 T cell receptor beta chains from one sample, sequenced in a study of shared clonotypes between healthy human individuals. Generated by immunoSEQ multiplex PCR, the TCRdb table keeps only in-frame clones and is missing some. Counted here are approximately 470,000 clones, more than 75% occurring once; the ten biggest clones make up around 11%. The material sequenced was PBMCs. The source of these receptors is a woman aged 40 to 50 in good health. Some clones in this sample may be carry-over from other donors' samples.

This clone was found once. The chain recombines TRBV10-2 with TRBJ1-3, with unresolved D. Looked up from germline, CDR1 is WSHSY and CDR2 is SAAADI. The ends were cut back, 0 bases at V and 0 bases at J, with 3 bases in the middle. CDR3 length: 14 amino acids. CDR3 in DNA: TGCGCCAGCAGTGAGTCGGTCTCTGGAAACACCATATATTTT. The encoded protein is CASSESVSGNTIYF.

The V and J genes are TRBV6-1 and TRBJ2-4, with D perhaps matching TRBD1 (5 bases). Trimming pared 8 bases from V and 6 bases from J, leaving 17 bases between. From germline, CDR1 is MNHNS and CDR2 SASEGT. The CDR3 contains 14 residues. The CDR3 DNA is TGTGCCAGCGCTCAAGACAGACCCCCAAACATTCAGTACTTC. It codes for CASAQDRPPNIQYF.

The gene calls are TRBV2 and TRBJ2-7, with 7 positions matching TRBD2. The CDR3 totals 12 residues. Germline V gene lookup returns CDR1 SNHLY and CDR2 FYNNEI. Written as DNA, the CDR3 is TGTGCAATCCGGGAGGAAAGCTACGAGCAGTACTTC. Translating it yields CAIREESYEQYF.

The chain has TRBV2 and TRBJ1-5; 12 bases agree with TRBD1. CDR1 is SNHLY and CDR2 is FYNNEI in the germline V gene. V shed 7 bases, J shed 6 bases, and the junction held 7 bases outside the gene matches. This CDR3 has 15 residues. The CDR3 sequence: CASTTGTGGGQPQHF. In nucleotides, the CDR3 is TGTGCCAGCACCACGGGGACAGGGGGCGGTCAGCCCCAGCATTTT.

This chain joins TRBV9 and TRBJ1-1, with 8 bases lining up with TRBD1. Germline V lookup: CDR1 SGDLS, CDR2 YYNGEE. CDR3 length: 17 amino acids. V gave up 3 bases and J gave up 1 base; unmatched junction bases: 11. CDR3: CASSARQGMEGNTEAFF. In DNA, the CDR3 is TGTGCCAGCAGCGCCCGACAGGGGATGGAGGGGAACACTGAAGCTTTCTTT. The full variable domain, with the rest looked up from reference TRBV9 and TRBJ1-1, is DSGVTQTPKHLITATGQRVTLRCSPRSGDLSVYWYQQSLDQGLQFLIQYYNGEERAKGNILERFSAQQFPDLHSELNLSSLELGDSALYFCASSARQGMEGNTEAFFGQGTRLTVV.

In its sample, this clone was seen a few times. The J gene is TRBJ2-3, the V gene TRBV5-1; 7 nucleotides align to TRBD2. Germline values: CDR1 SGHRS, CDR2 YFSETQ. Trimming removed 0 bases from V and 3 bases from J; junction bases left unmatched: 1. The CDR3 is 14 residues long. CDR3 sequence (DNA): TGCGCCAGCAGCTTGGGGGACTATACAGATACGCAGTATTTT. This codes for CASSLGDYTDTQYF.

Points on this clone: A much larger clone is a single base away; this may be a read error. The chain employs TRBV7-9 and TRBJ2-7, with D possibly being TRBD1 or TRBD2 (6 bases each). The germline gives CDR1 SEHNR, CDR2 FQNEAQ (reference sequence). The CDR3 is 13 amino acids. V was pared by 3 bases and J by 3 bases, with 9 bases between. CDR3 coding DNA: TGTGCCAGCAGCTTGAGGGGGGTCTACGAGCAGTACTTC. This encodes CASSLRGVYEQYF. The full variable domain, rest sourced from reference TRBV7-9 and TRBJ2-7, is DTGVSQNPRHKITKRGQNVTFRCDPISEHNRLYWYRQTLGQGPEFLTYFQNEAQLEKSRLLSDRFSAERPKGSFSTLEIQRTEQGDSAMYLCASSLRGVYEQYFGPGTRLTVT.

This chain uses TRBV25-1 with TRBJ2-3; unclear D gene. The CDR3 length is 15 residues. Trimming left V 3 bases short and J 0 bases short, with 10 bases between. The V gene's germline CDR1 is MGHDK and CDR2 SYGVNS. For the CDR3, the DNA is TGTGCCAGCAGTGATCGATTGGGCAGCACAGATACGCAGTATTTT. Its translation: CASSDRLGSTDTQYF.

The CDR3, as DNA: TGTGCCAGTAGTACCGCTTCTAGCGGGAGTTTTGTAAATGAGCAGTTCTTC. Translated: CASSTASSGSFVNEQFF. The chain joins TRBV19 to TRBJ2-1; 10 nucleotides match TRBD2. V lost 4 bases to trimming and J lost 7 bases; unmatched junction nucleotides: 13. Germline lookup yields CDR1 LNHDA and CDR2 SQIVND (reference sequence). The CDR3 length is 17 residues.

About this clone itself: Within the sample, other DNA sequences also encode this same CDR3. The J gene is TRBJ2-2, the V gene TRBV9, with D uncertain. The CDR3 extends over 14 amino acids. The V end lost 0 bases, the J end lost 7 bases, and 10 bases lay between the germline ends. The germline CDR1 and CDR2 sequences are SGDLS and YYNGEE. The CDR3: CASSVVPSGGELFF. For the CDR3, the DNA is TGTGCCAGCAGCGTAGTCCCTAGTGGCGGGGAGCTGTTTTTT. Based on the CDR3 plus reference TRBV9 and TRBJ2-2, the full variable domain is DSGVTQTPKHLITATGQRVTLRCSPRSGDLSVYWYQQSLDQGLQFLIQYYNGEERAKGNILERFSAQQFPDLHSELNLSSLELGDSALYFCASSVVPSGGELFFGEGSRLTVL.

This clone was found a few times. The V gene is TRBV29-1, the J gene TRBJ1-1; no clear D gene. The CDR3 spans 8 residues. Germline V gives CDR1 SQVTM, CDR2 ANQGSEA. The CDR3 reads CRASEAFF. CDR3 in DNA: TGCAGAGCTAGTGAAGCTTTCTTT.

The chain is built from TRBV7-2 and TRBJ2-3; D is tentatively TRBD1 or TRBD2 (5 bases each). The CDR3 spans 16 residues. CDR1 is SGHTA and CDR2 is FQGNSA in the germline V gene. Trimming pared 3 bases from V and 5 bases from J, leaving 18 bases between. Written as DNA, the CDR3 is TGTGCCAGCAGCTTCCTTATCGGGGACGGGGTAGATACGCAGTATTTT. Protein product: CASSFLIGDGVDTQYF. Filled out from reference TRBV7-2 and TRBJ2-3, the complete variable domain reads GAGVSQSPSNKVTEKGKDVELRCDPISGHTALYWYRQSLGQGLEFLIYFQGNSAPDKSGLPSDRFSAERTGGSVSTLTIQRTQQEDSAVYLCASSFLIGDGVDTQYFGPGTRLTVL.

V usage is TRBV4-1 and J usage is TRBJ2-3; 12 nucleotides agree with TRBD2. The CDR3 is made up of 18 amino acids. V trimming: 1 base; J trimming: 0 bases; junction bases outside the gene matches: 5. Germline assignment: CDR1 MGHRA and CDR2 YSYEKL. The CDR3 sequence is CASSQAGLAGPSTDTQYF. For the CDR3, the DNA is TGCGCCAGCAGCCAAGCGGGACTAGCGGGTCCTAGCACAGATACGCAGTATTTT.

This clone has just one count. J is TRBJ2-3 and V is TRBV27; D tentatively fits TRBD1 or TRBD2 (5 bases each). The CDR3 runs to 12 residues. Trimming took 8 bases from V and 7 from J, leaving 13 bases between them. Per germline, CDR1 MNHEY and CDR2 SMNVEV (reference sequence). CDR3: CASGMGVHTQYF. The CDR3 region has the DNA TGTGCCAGCGGTATGGGGGTTCATACGCAGTATTTT.

This chain connects TRBV2 to TRBJ2-7; 10 bases are a match to TRBD1. Per germline, CDR1 SNHLY and CDR2 FYNNEI. This CDR3 is built from 14 residues. V gave up 7 bases and J gave up 4 bases; unmatched junction bases: 7. CDR3 protein: CASIPGQGTYEQYF. For the CDR3, the DNA is TGTGCCAGCATCCCGGGACAGGGGACTTACGAGCAGTACTTC.

This clone was found a few times. The genes are TRBV2 and TRBJ2-7; 9 positions match TRBD2. From germline, CDR1 is SNHLY and CDR2 FYNNEI. The J segment lost 7 bases and the V segment lost 7 bases, leaving 14 bases of the junction unmatched. The CDR3 length is 15 residues. The DNA for the CDR3 is TGTGCCAGCACCCTGACTCCAGCGGGAGGCCAAGAGCAGTACTTC. Its protein is CASTLTPAGGQEQYF.

CDR3 in amino acids: CASSARRGVLRGEKLFF. The CDR3 DNA is TGTGCCAGCAGCGCCCGCCGCGGGGTTCTACGCGGTGAAAAACTGTTTTTT. The chain is built from TRBV9 and TRBJ1-4; D is unclear. V was shortened by 3 bases and J by 7 bases, with 22 bases between the two germline ends. The CDR3 totals 17 residues. Germline V gene lookup returns CDR1 SGDLS and CDR2 YYNGEE.